This paragraph reports one T cell receptor (beta chain). The record originates from a study of blood T cell repertoires in COVID-19. The wider study: T cells, B-cell-depleted T cells, or PBMCs provided the cDNA or gDNA that served as material.

Membership in each cohort depended on participant-reported clinical history. Only in-frame clones appear in the TCRdb table, and some are missing; sequencing was by immunoSEQ multiplex PCR. The data show 350,000 to 400,000 clones, with approximately 90% seen just once and approximately 1.2% held by the top ten. J was trimmed by 2 bases and V by 4 bases; bases with no gene match: 7. In germline, CDR1 is SGHTA, CDR2 FQGNSA. The CDR3 spans 16 residues. Source material: PBMCs or T cells enriched from blood (not recorded which). The clonotype comes from a woman under 30 who had recovered from COVID-19. The gene calls are TRBV7-2 and TRBJ2-2, with TRBD2 matching 7 bases. The CDR3 here is CASSSFAGVNTGELFF. The CDR3 coding sequence is TGTGCCAGCAGCTCCTTCGCGGGGGTCAACACCGGGGAGCTGTTTTTT.